The TCR beta chain described here comes from a study of T cells in narcolepsy. The assay was immunoSEQ multiplex PCR, and TCRdb's table has in-frame clones only and misses some. Among 25,000 to 35,000 clones listed, roughly 80% were seen once. Germline V gene sequence: CDR1 LGHNT, CDR2 FRNRAP. V was cut by 5 bases and J by 5 bases, with 12 bases left in between. The CDR3 covers 13 residues. The genes are TRBV12-5 and TRBJ2-5; no clear D. What was sequenced was CD45RA- memory CD4+ T cells from PBMCs. The TCR comes from a human donor with narcolepsy. The CDR3 DNA reads TGTGCTAGTGGTACAACACTTACGGAGACCCAGTACTTC. Protein: CASGTTLTETQYF.